A single sample gave rise to the 15 T cell receptor beta chains below, sequenced in a study of blood T cell repertoires in COVID-19. This table comes from immunoSEQ multiplex PCR, and its TCRdb copy is limited to in-frame clones, with some not included. In the table there are some 390,000 clones, about 90% of which are singletons. The material sequenced was PBMCs or T cells enriched from blood (not recorded which). These receptors were collected from a woman aged 30 to 39 who had recovered from COVID-19.

The chain employs TRBV5-4 and TRBJ2-3, with a weak D call TRBD2 (6 bases). Per the germline V gene, CDR1 is SGHNT and CDR2 is YYREEE (reference sequence). The CDR3 runs to 14 residues. V was pared by 2 bases and J by 4 bases, with 11 bases between. The CDR3: CASSLRTKADTQYF. CDR3 DNA: TGTGCCAGCAGCTTAAGGACTAAGGCAGATACGCAGTATTTT.

The chain has TRBV2 and TRBJ2-7; TRBD2 matches 12 bases. Trimming took 6 bases from V and 3 from J; bases not matched to a gene: 9. Germline-derived CDR1 and CDR2 are SNHLY and FYNNEI. The CDR3 contains 16 residues. The CDR3 loop reads CASSATTSGRFYEQYF. The CDR3 DNA is TGTGCCAGCAGCGCAACTACTAGCGGGAGGTTCTACGAGCAGTACTTC.

This chain joins TRBV4-3 and TRBJ1-1; no reliable D call. The V end lost 0 bases, the J end lost 0 bases, and 17 bases lay between the germline ends. CDR1 is LGHNA, CDR2 YSLEER, per germline. The CDR3 totals 18 residues. The CDR3 reads CASSQDLFEDNLNTEAFF. In DNA, the CDR3 is TGCGCCAGCAGCCAAGATCTGTTTGAAGACAATCTGAACACTGAAGCTTTCTTT.

This clone was counted between two and nine times. V usage is TRBV30 and J usage is TRBJ1-1; no clear D. Germline values: CDR1 GTSNPN, CDR2 SVGIG (reference sequence). Deletions cut 0 bases from V and 1 base from J, with 6 bases between. The CDR3 spans 13 residues. Here the CDR3 DNA reads TGTGCCTGGAGTGTACGGGAGAACACTGAAGCTTTCTTT. Amino acid sequence: CAWSVRENTEAFF.

The chain carries TRBV4-2 and TRBJ1-2, with D maybe TRBD1 (5 bases). This CDR3 has 16 residues. Looked up from germline, CDR1 is LGHNA and CDR2 is YNFKEQ. V shed 1 base and J shed 3 bases, with 15 bases lying between them. CDR3 loop: CASSQVRVGRDYGYTF. CDR3 nucleotide sequence: TGTGCCAGCAGCCAAGTCCGGGTTGGCAGGGACTATGGCTACACCTTC.

The J gene is TRBJ2-1, the V gene TRBV4-2, with TRBD2 identical over 8 bases. Trimming cost V 1 base and J 5 bases; bases outside gene matches: 10. The germline CDR1 and CDR2 sequences are LGHNA and YNFKEQ. The CDR3 length is 17 residues. The CDR3 DNA sequence: TGTGCCAGCAGCCAAGTAGAAGCGGGGGCCATGGACAATGAGCAGTTCTTC. Its translation: CASSQVEAGAMDNEQFF.

The J gene is TRBJ2-1, the V gene TRBV19, with 9 bases fitting TRBD2. The germline gives CDR1 LNHDA, CDR2 SQIVND (reference sequence). The J segment lost 2 bases and the V segment lost 5 bases, leaving 10 bases of the junction unmatched. This CDR3 is built from 17 residues. The CDR3 reads CASSSPGLAGPYNEQFF. The CDR3 region has the DNA TGTGCCAGTAGTTCCCCGGGCCTAGCGGGACCCTACAATGAGCAGTTCTTC.

The chain combines TRBV9 with TRBJ2-7; D remains unclear. Trimming left V 2 bases short and J 4 bases short, with 4 bases between. Germline-derived CDR1 and CDR2 are SGDLS and YYNGEE. This CDR3 has 11 residues. The CDR3 region is CASSVEYEQYF. The CDR3 DNA reads TGTGCCAGCAGCGTCGAGTACGAGCAGTACTTC.

This chain connects TRBV7-2 to TRBJ1-1; 7 nucleotides align to TRBD1. The germline V gene encodes CDR1 SGHTA and CDR2 FQGNSA. This CDR3 comprises 14 residues. V dropped 5 bases and J dropped 4; count of bases not matched to a gene: 7. The CDR3 bases are TGTGCCAGCAGCAGACAGGGTTTTATCACTGAAGCTTTCTTT. Amino acids: CASSRQGFITEAFF.

The chain recombines TRBV6-1 with TRBJ1-2; 7 positions match TRBD1. The CDR3 covers 14 residues. Germline-derived CDR1 and CDR2 are MNHNS and SASEGT. V was clipped by 2 bases and J by 7 bases; unmatched bases: 7. Here the CDR3 reads CASSESGRGSGYTF. The DNA for the CDR3 is TGTGCCAGCAGTGAATCCGGCAGGGGGTCTGGCTACACCTTC.

The genes are TRBV30 and TRBJ2-5; 9 bases match TRBD2. V shed 4 bases, J shed 6 bases, and the junction held 15 bases outside the gene matches. The CDR3 covers 16 residues. Germline V gene lookup returns CDR1 GTSNPN and CDR2 SVGIG (reference sequence). The CDR3 here is CAWTSSRTSVAKTQYF. In DNA, the CDR3 is TGTGCCTGGACCTCCTCGCGGACTAGCGTCGCCAAGACCCAGTACTTC.

This clone occurred once. The rearrangement uses TRBV7-3 and TRBJ2-7; no definite D call. The V and J ends lost 1 base and 5 bases respectively, with 12 bases between them. CDR1 and CDR2 (germline): SGHTA, FQGTGA. The CDR3 contains 14 residues. The CDR3: CASSLIGRFDEQYF. Here the CDR3 DNA reads TGTGCCAGCAGCTTAATTGGCAGGTTTGACGAGCAGTACTTC.

The J gene is TRBJ1-1, the V gene TRBV7-9; D is undetermined. Germline V gives CDR1 SEHNR, CDR2 FQNEAQ (reference sequence). The length of the CDR3 is 12 residues. The V gene lost 4 bases and the J gene lost 6 bases, with 9 bases spanning the gap. This CDR3 reads CASSSRASEAFF. CDR3 nucleotide sequence: TGTGCCAGCAGCTCGCGAGCTTCTGAAGCTTTCTTT.

This chain connects TRBV4-3 to TRBJ2-5, with 8 bases identical to TRBD1. This CDR3 has 14 amino acids. The ends lost 3 bases at V and 5 bases at J; junction bases unmatched: 5. CDR1 and CDR2 (germline): LGHNA, YSLEER. The DNA of the CDR3 is TGCGCCAGCAGCCAGGACAGGGATCGCGAGACCCAGTACTTC. It specifies CASSQDRDRETQYF.

This rearrangement joins TRBV7-2 to TRBJ2-1, with 10 positions matching TRBD2. Germline loops: CDR1 SGHTA, CDR2 FQGNSA. V was pared by 5 bases and J by 5 bases, with 9 bases of the junction left unmatched. The CDR3 contains 16 residues. Here the CDR3 DNA reads TGTGCCAGCAGCCCCCTAGCGGGGGCCACAAACAATGAGCAGTTCTTC. This codes for CASSPLAGATNNEQFF.